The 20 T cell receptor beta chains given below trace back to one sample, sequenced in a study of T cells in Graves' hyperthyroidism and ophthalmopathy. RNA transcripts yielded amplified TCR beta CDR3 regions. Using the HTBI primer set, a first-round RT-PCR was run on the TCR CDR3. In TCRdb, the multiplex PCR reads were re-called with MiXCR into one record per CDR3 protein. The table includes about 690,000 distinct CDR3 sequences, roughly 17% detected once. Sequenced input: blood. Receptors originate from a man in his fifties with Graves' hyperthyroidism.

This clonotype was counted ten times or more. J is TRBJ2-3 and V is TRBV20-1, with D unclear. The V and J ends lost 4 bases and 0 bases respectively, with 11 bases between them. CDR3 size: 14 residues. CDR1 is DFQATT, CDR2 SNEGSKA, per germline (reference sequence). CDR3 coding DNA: TGCAGTGCTATACTTACCCCCAGCACAGATACGCAGTATTTT. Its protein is CSAILTPSTDTQYF.

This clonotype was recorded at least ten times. In DNA form, the CDR3 reads TGTGCCAGCAGTAAGGAACCAGGAGGCTCTAGTGAAAAACTGTTTTTT. Translated, it gives CASSKEPGGSSEKLFF. The chain has TRBV6-1 and TRBJ1-4; D unresolved. Deletions cut 5 bases from V and 7 bases from J, with 20 bases between. The CDR3 is made up of 16 amino acids. The germline CDR1 and CDR2 sequences are MNHNS and SASEGT.

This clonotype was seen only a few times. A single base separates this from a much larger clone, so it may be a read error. CDR3 amino acids: CASSLASGNDCGYTF. CDR3 bases: TGTGCCAGCAGCTTAGCATCCGGTAATGACTGTGGCTACACCTTC. The genes are TRBV11-2 and TRBJ1-2; D is uncertain. V was shortened by 1 base and J by 7 bases, with 16 bases between the two germline ends. The CDR3 sequence is 15 residues long. Looked up from germline, CDR1 is SGHAT and CDR2 is FQNNGV. The full variable domain, its missing parts supplied by reference TRBV11-2 and TRBJ1-2, is EAGVAQSPRYKIIEKRQSVAFWCNPISGHATLYWYQQILGQGPKLLIQFQNNGVVDDSQLPKDRFSAERLKGVDSTLKIQPAKLEDSAVYLCASSLASGNDCGYTFGSGTRLTVV.

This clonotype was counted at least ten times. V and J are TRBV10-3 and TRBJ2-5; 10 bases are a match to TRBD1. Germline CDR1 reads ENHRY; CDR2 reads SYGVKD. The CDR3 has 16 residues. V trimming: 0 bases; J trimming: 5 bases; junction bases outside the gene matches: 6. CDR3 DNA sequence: TGTGCCATCAGTGAGTCTGGGACAGGGGTAGAGGAGACCCAGTACTTC. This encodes CAISESGTGVEETQYF.

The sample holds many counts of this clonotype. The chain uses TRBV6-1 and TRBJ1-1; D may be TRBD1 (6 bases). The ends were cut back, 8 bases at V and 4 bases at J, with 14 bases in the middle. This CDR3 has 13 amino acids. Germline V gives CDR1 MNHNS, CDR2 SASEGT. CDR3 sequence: CASVLQGSTEAFF. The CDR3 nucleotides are TGTGCCAGCGTATTACAGGGAAGCACTGAAGCTTTCTTT.

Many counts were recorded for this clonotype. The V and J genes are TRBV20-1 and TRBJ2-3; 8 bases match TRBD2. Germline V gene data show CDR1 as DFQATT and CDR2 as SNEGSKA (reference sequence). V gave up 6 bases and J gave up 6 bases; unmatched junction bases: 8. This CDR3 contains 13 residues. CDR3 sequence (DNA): TGCAGTGCCCTCCGGGGCGGGAGGGATACGCAGTATTTT. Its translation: CSALRGGRDTQYF.

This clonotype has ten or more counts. The CDR3, as DNA: TGTGCCAGCAGCGTAGGGGGTATCTTTAACACTGAAGCTTTCTTT. Translation: CASSVGGIFNTEAFF. The chain joins TRBV9 to TRBJ1-1; no firm D call. The germline CDR1 and CDR2 sequences are SGDLS and YYNGEE. Trimming left V 0 bases short and J 2 bases short, with 11 bases between. The CDR3 is 15 amino acids.

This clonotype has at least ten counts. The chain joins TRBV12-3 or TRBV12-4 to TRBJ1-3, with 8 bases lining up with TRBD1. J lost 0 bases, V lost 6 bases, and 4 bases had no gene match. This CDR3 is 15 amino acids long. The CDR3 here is CASSPQGASGNTIYF. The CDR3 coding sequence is TGTGCCAGCAGCCCCCAGGGGGCCTCTGGAAACACCATATATTTT.

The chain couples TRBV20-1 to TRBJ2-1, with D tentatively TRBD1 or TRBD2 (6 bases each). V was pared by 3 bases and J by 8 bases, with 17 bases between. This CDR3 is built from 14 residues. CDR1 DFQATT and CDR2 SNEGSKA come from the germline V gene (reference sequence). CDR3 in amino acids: CSARDYRAGDEQFF. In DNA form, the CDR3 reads TGCAGTGCTAGGGACTACCGAGCAGGGGATGAGCAGTTCTTC.

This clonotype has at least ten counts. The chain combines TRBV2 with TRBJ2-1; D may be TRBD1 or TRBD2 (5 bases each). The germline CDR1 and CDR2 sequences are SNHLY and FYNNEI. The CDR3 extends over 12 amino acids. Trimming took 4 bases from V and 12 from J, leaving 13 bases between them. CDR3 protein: CASSVRGEGQFF. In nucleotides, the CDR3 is TGTGCCAGCAGTGTAAGGGGAGAAGGGCAGTTCTTC.

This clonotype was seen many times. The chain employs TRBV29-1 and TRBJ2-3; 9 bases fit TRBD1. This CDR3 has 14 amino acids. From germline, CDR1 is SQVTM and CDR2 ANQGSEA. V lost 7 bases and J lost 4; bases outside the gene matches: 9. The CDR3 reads CSAGRTGDPDTQYF. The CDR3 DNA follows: TGCAGCGCTGGAAGGACAGGGGACCCAGATACGCAGTATTTT.

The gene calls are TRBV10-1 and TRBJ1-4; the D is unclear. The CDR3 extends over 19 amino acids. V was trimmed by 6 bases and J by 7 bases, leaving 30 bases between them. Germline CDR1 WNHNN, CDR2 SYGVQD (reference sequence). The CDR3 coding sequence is TGCGCCAGCAGCCCAAGTAATCAGTACTCCCGCCGGCCGGGTGAAAAACTGTTTTTT. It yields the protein CASSPSNQYSRRPGEKLFF.

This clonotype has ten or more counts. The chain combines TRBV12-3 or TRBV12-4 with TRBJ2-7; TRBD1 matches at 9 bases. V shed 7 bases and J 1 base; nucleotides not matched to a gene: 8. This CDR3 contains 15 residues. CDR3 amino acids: CASTRGTGRSYEQYF. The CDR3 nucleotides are TGTGCCAGCACTAGAGGGACAGGGCGTTCCTACGAGCAGTACTTC.

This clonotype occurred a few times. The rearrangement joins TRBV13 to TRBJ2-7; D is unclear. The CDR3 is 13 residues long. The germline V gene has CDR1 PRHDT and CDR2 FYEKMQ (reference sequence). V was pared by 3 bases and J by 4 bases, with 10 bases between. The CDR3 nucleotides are TGTGCCAGCAGCTTGGGCAGAAAGTACGAGCAGTACTTC. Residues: CASSLGRKYEQYF.

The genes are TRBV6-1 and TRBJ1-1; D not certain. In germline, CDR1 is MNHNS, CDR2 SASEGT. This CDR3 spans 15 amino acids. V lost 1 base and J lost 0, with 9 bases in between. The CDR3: CASSEGRPVNTEAFF. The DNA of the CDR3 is TGTGCCAGCAGTGAAGGACGGCCGGTGAACACTGAAGCTTTCTTT.

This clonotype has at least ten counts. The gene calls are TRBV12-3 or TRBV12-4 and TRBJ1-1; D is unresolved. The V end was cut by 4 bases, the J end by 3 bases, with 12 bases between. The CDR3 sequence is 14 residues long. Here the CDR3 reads CASSSVGLDTEAFF. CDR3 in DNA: TGTGCCAGCAGTTCCGTGGGGTTGGACACTGAAGCTTTCTTT.

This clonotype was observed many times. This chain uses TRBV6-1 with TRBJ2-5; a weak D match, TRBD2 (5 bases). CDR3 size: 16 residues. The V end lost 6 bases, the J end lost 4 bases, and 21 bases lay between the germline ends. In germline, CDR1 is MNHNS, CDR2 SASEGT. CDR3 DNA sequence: TGTGCCAGCAGCGACGCCCGGGGTTTCCCGCGAGAGACCCAGTACTTC. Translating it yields CASSDARGFPRETQYF.

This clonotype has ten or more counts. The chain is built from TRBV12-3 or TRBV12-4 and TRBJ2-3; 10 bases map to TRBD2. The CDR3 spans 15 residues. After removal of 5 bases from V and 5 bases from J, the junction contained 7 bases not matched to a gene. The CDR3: CASSPSGRNLDTQYF. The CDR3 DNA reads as TGTGCCAGCAGTCCTAGCGGGAGAAATCTAGATACGCAGTATTTT.

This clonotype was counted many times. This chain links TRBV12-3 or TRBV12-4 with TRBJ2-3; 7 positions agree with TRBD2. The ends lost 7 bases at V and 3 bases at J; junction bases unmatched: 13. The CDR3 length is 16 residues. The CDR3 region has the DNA TGTGCCAGCACCAATGGACTAGATTGGAAGACAGATACGCAGTATTTT. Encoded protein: CASTNGLDWKTDTQYF.

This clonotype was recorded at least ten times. The CDR3 is CASSLANHTGYRDYEQYF. The DNA of the CDR3 is TGTGCCAGCAGCTTAGCGAACCACACAGGGTATAGGGACTACGAGCAGTACTTC. The genes are TRBV7-2 and TRBJ2-7; tentative D call: TRBD1 (6 bases). Trimming left V 0 bases short and J 3 bases short, with 21 bases between. This CDR3 is built from 18 residues. Germline V CDR1 and CDR2: SGHTA, FQGNSA.